The 26 T cell receptor beta chains given below trace back to one sample, sequenced in a study of blood T cells in healthy people across ages. Through a sample-barcoded 5' primer and a J-beta primer mix, a second PCR was run for about 7 to 12 cycles. TCRdb reprocessed the 5' RACE reads via MiXCR and lists one record per CDR3 protein. The data contain over 700,000 distinct CDR3 sequences, 40% to 65% of them seen just once; the ten biggest clones take up roughly two fifths. The material sequenced was blood. These receptors originate from a man older than 75 in good health.

This clonotype was seen only a few times. The chain couples TRBV5-1 to TRBJ2-4, with TRBD2 matching 14 bases. V shed 3 bases, J shed 13 bases, and the junction held 12 bases outside the gene matches. The CDR3 has 16 amino acids. The germline V gene has CDR1 SGHRS and CDR2 YFSETQ. In DNA, the CDR3 is TGCGCCAGCAGCTCGGGACTAGCGGGAGCCCCGGGGGAGCAGTACTTC. Translating gives CASSSGLAGAPGEQYF.

The chain combines TRBV7-2 with TRBJ2-3, with 13 bases identical to TRBD2. The CDR3 loop spans 19 amino acids. J lost 0 bases, V lost 1 base, and 7 bases had no gene match. CDR1 and CDR2 from the germline V gene are SGHTA and FQGNSA. This CDR3 is CASSLVVGTSGASTDTQYF. In DNA, the CDR3 is TGTGCCAGCAGCTTAGTAGTGGGGACTAGCGGGGCAAGCACAGATACGCAGTATTTT.

J is TRBJ2-5 and V is TRBV27, with D unresolved. The J call may be wrong; the DNA end is better matched by TRBJ2-7. Germline values: CDR1 MNHEY, CDR2 SMNVEV (reference sequence). The CDR3 is 13 amino acids. The DNA for the CDR3 is TGTGCCAGCAGTTTAGGGCCGTTCTACGAGCAGTACTTC. As protein: CASSLGPFYEQYF.

This clonotype has a handful of counts. The J gene is TRBJ2-7, the V gene TRBV11-2, with a tentative D call TRBD1 (5 bases). Trimming shortened V by 3 bases and J by 0 bases, and 18 bases separated the two germline ends. This CDR3 contains 17 residues. CDR1 SGHAT and CDR2 FQNNGV come from the germline V gene. Here the CDR3 reads CASSFRGASLSSYEQYF. The CDR3 DNA follows: TGTGCCAGCAGCTTTCGTGGGGCCAGTCTGAGCTCCTACGAGCAGTACTTC.

The chain combines TRBV27 with TRBJ1-1; TRBD1 aligns across 7 bases. Germline values: CDR1 MNHEY, CDR2 SMNVEV (reference sequence). This CDR3 spans 14 amino acids. Trimming at V came to 7 bases and at J to 7 bases, leaving 12 bases not matched to a gene. In DNA form, the CDR3 reads TGTGCCAGCAACTCGATAGGGGGCCAGGGTGAAGCTTTCTTT. Protein: CASNSIGGQGEAFF.

This chain links TRBV3-1 with TRBJ2-1; 10 nucleotides line up with TRBD2. Losses at the gene ends were 5 bases for V and 10 bases for J; bases not matched to a gene: 11. CDR3 length equals 15 residues. Germline V gives CDR1 LGHDT, CDR2 YNNKEL (reference sequence). This CDR3 reads CASSVSSGSVREQFF. The CDR3 bases are TGTGCCAGCAGCGTTTCTAGCGGGAGCGTTAGGGAGCAGTTCTTC.

The rearrangement joins TRBV12-3 or TRBV12-4 to TRBJ2-3; D perhaps matches TRBD1 (6 bases). This CDR3 has 15 residues. Deletions cut 7 bases from V and 3 bases from J, with 17 bases between. In nucleotides, the CDR3 is TGTGCCAGCAAGGTCAAAACAGGGAAAACAGATACGCAGTATTTT. This translates into CASKVKTGKTDTQYF.

This clonotype came up a few times. The CDR3 DNA reads TGTGCCAGCACTTCCCACCGGGACACATACGAGCAGTACTTC. Translation: CASTSHRDTYEQYF. The chain combines TRBV27 with TRBJ2-7; tentative D call: TRBD1 (6 bases). The germline CDR1 and CDR2 sequences are MNHEY and SMNVEV (reference sequence). Trimming pared 7 bases from V and 4 bases from J, leaving 17 bases between. This CDR3 comprises 14 residues.

The chain joins TRBV7-9 to TRBJ2-7, with TRBD2 matching 10 bases. The DNA matches TRBJ2-4 better at its end, which makes the J call doubtful. This CDR3 has 15 amino acids. Germline CDR1 and CDR2: SEHNR and FQNEAQ (reference sequence). CDR3: CASRTLSGGKHIQYF. The DNA of the CDR3 is TGTGCCAGCAGGACACTTAGCGGGGGGAAGCACATTCAGTACTTC.

This clonotype appeared many times. This sequence joins TRBV29-1 and TRBJ2-7; D is perhaps TRBD2 (7 bases). This CDR3 region has 12 residues. V was trimmed by 3 bases and J by 2 bases, leaving 8 bases between them. The germline gives CDR1 SQVTM, CDR2 ANQGSEA. The CDR3 DNA reads TGCAGCGTTGACGGGGGGCCCTACGAGCAGTACTTC. This translates into CSVDGGPYEQYF.

The gene calls are TRBV3-1 and TRBJ2-7; TRBD1 might be the D (6 bases). This CDR3 region has 15 residues. Germline V gene data show CDR1 as LGHDT and CDR2 as YNNKEL (reference sequence). With 4 bases removed from V and 2 bases from J, the gap between germline ends came to 15 bases. The chain's CDR3 is CASSRDLDRAYEQYF. CDR3 DNA sequence: TGTGCCAGCAGCCGGGATTTGGACAGAGCCTACGAGCAGTACTTC.

This clonotype was observed a handful of times. The chain carries TRBV20-1 and TRBJ2-7; TRBD2 agrees at 12 bases. After removal of 5 bases from V and 0 bases from J, the junction contained 5 bases not matched to a gene. The CDR3 runs 15 residues. Germline CDR1 reads DFQATT; CDR2 reads SNEGSKA (reference sequence). The CDR3 nucleotides are TGCAGTGCTCACTCGACTAGCGGGAGCTCCTACGAGCAGTACTTC. It yields the protein CSAHSTSGSSYEQYF.

This clonotype was seen only a few times. This chain joins TRBV10-1 and TRBJ1-2; D is perhaps TRBD1 (6 bases). The V and J ends lost 3 bases and 7 bases respectively, with 12 bases between them. Germline V lookup: CDR1 WNHNN, CDR2 SYGVQD (reference sequence). CDR3 size: 13 residues. The CDR3 DNA sequence: TGCGCCAGCAGTGACGGGGGCTGGGGTGGCTACACCTTC. It translates to CASSDGGWGGYTF.

In this sample, this clonotype turned up a few times. The CDR3 DNA reads TGTGCCAGCAGCGCCCCCTTCGGAATTTACAATGAGCAGTTCTTC. This encodes CASSAPFGIYNEQFF. The V call is TRBV9, the J call TRBJ2-1; D gene unclear. Germline values: CDR1 SGDLS, CDR2 YYNGEE. This CDR3 contains 15 residues. V was trimmed by 3 bases and J by 4 bases, leaving 14 bases between them. The variable domain in full, with the rest retrieved from reference TRBV9 and TRBJ2-1, is DSGVTQTPKHLITATGQRVTLRCSPRSGDLSVYWYQQSLDQGLQFLIQYYNGEERAKGNILERFSAQQFPDLHSELNLSSLELGDSALYFCASSAPFGIYNEQFFGPGTRLTVL.

The V call is TRBV29-1, the J call TRBJ1-1, with TRBD1 identical over 7 bases. Trimming took 5 bases from V and 0 from J; bases not matched to a gene: 3. CDR1 SQVTM and CDR2 ANQGSEA come from the germline V gene. The CDR3 contains 13 residues. The CDR3 DNA reads as TGCAGCGTTTCGGGACAGATGAACACTGAAGCTTTCTTT. It translates to CSVSGQMNTEAFF.

In this sample, this clonotype turned up a few times. This chain joins TRBV12-3 or TRBV12-4 and TRBJ1-2; 8 bases are a match to TRBD1. This CDR3 has 11 residues. Trimming cost V 10 bases and J 4 bases; bases outside gene matches: 2. The DNA for the CDR3 is TGTGCCAATGGACAGGGCTATGGCTACACCTTC. Protein product: CANGQGYGYTF.

This clonotype turned up a few times. The chain joins TRBV2 to TRBJ1-2; a weak D match, TRBD1 (5 bases). Germline-derived CDR1 and CDR2 are SNHLY and FYNNEI. The CDR3 runs to 14 residues. Trimming left V 6 bases short and J 4 bases short, with 15 bases between. Written as DNA, the CDR3 is TGTGCCAGCAGGCAGGGAGAGTCCCGCTATGGCTACACCTTC. Protein sequence: CASRQGESRYGYTF.

This clonotype was found a few times. This chain links TRBV5-1 with TRBJ2-5; D is unclear. The CDR3 covers 13 residues. Trimming shortened V by 4 bases and J by 2 bases, and 9 bases separated the two germline ends. CDR1 is SGHRS, CDR2 YFSETQ, per germline. The DNA for the CDR3 is TGCGCCAGCAGCCCTGGGGAACAAGAGACCCAGTACTTC. Its protein is CASSPGEQETQYF.

This clonotype was detected only a few times. V gene TRBV10-3 combines with J gene TRBJ1-5; tentative D call: TRBD1 (5 bases). The CDR3 is 12 residues long. The germline gives CDR1 ENHRY, CDR2 SYGVKD. Trimming took 4 bases from V and 5 from J, leaving 6 bases between them. DNA of the CDR3: TGTGCCATCAGTGGCAGGGATCAGCCCCAGCATTTT. It yields the protein CAISGRDQPQHF.

CDR3 region: CSVEAGDEQYF. In DNA, the CDR3 is TGCAGCGTTGAAGCAGGGGACGAGCAGTACTTC. This sequence joins TRBV29-1 and TRBJ2-7; tentatively, D is TRBD1 (6 bases). Trimming stripped 1 base from V and 5 bases from J, with 6 bases between. CDR1 is SQVTM and CDR2 is ANQGSEA in the germline V gene. This CDR3 contains 11 residues.

This clonotype was counted only a few times. The chain combines TRBV2 with TRBJ1-5; D ambiguous. The V end was cut by 4 bases, the J end by 7 bases, with 8 bases between. CDR3 length equals 12 residues. Per the germline V gene, CDR1 is SNHLY and CDR2 is FYNNEI. CDR3 DNA sequence: TGTGCCAGCAGTGCCCCCGTCCAGCCCCAGCATTTT. It encodes CASSAPVQPQHF. The whole variable domain, filled in from reference TRBV2 and TRBJ1-5, reads EPEVTQTPSHQVTQMGQEVILRCVPISNHLYFYWYRQILGQKVEFLVSFYNNEISEKSEIFDDQFSVERPDGSNFTLKIRSTKLEDSAMYFCASSAPVQPQHFGDGTRLSIL.

The V and J genes are TRBV4-2 and TRBJ2-7; 7 nucleotides align to TRBD2. Germline CDR1 is LGHNA and CDR2 is YNFKEQ. V was clipped by 5 bases and J by 0 bases; unmatched bases: 13. This CDR3 region has 17 residues. The CDR3 DNA is TGTGCCAGCAGCTTATTGGGGAGCGGGGTGAGCTCCTACGAGCAGTACTTC. As protein: CASSLLGSGVSSYEQYF.

This chain uses TRBV7-2 with TRBJ2-5; D possibly corresponds to TRBD2 (5 bases). V shed 1 base and J shed 8 bases, with 14 bases lying between them. CDR1 is SGHTA and CDR2 is FQGNSA in the germline V gene. There are 14 residues in the CDR3. This CDR3 is CASSLEGSTGTQYF. The DNA for the CDR3 is TGTGCCAGCAGCTTAGAGGGATCGACGGGAACCCAGTACTTC.

In its sample, this clonotype was seen many times. The chain combines TRBV6-5 with TRBJ2-1; D is perhaps TRBD2 (5 bases). The CDR3 has 11 residues. Germline V CDR1 and CDR2: MNHEY, SVGAGI. V lost 7 bases, J lost 6 bases, and 7 bases lay in between. The CDR3 DNA sequence: TGTGCCAGCACAGGAGGCAATGAGCAGTTCTTC. As protein: CASTGGNEQFF.

The J gene is TRBJ1-1, the V gene TRBV6-5; D is unclear. The germline V gene encodes CDR1 MNHEY and CDR2 SVGAGI. The V end lost 5 bases, the J end lost 0 bases, and 7 bases lay between the germline ends. The CDR3 totals 13 residues. CDR3 in DNA: TGTGCCAGCAGTCAACGGGTGAACACTGAAGCTTTCTTT. This encodes CASSQRVNTEAFF.

The chain links TRBV7-9 to TRBJ2-7; the D gene is possibly TRBD2 (6 bases). This CDR3 contains 14 residues. Germline lookup yields CDR1 SEHNR and CDR2 FQNEAQ (reference sequence). The ends were cut back, 7 bases at V and 3 bases at J, with 16 bases in the middle. The CDR3 region is CASTRRGLGYEQYF. The CDR3 DNA follows: TGTGCCAGCACCCGGCGGGGATTGGGCTACGAGCAGTACTTC.